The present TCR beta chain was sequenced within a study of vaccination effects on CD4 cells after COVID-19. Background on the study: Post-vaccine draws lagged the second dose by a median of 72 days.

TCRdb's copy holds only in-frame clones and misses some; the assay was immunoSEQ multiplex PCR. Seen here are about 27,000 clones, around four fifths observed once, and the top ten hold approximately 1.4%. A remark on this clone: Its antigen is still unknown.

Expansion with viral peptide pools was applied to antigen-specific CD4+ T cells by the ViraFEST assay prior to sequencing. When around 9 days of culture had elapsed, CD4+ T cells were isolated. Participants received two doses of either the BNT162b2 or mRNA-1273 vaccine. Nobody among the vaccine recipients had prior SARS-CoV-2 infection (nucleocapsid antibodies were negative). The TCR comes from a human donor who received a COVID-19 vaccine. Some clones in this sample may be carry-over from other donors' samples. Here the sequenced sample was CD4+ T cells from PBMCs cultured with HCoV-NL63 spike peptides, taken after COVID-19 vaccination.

This CDR3 is CASSFRPTPAAQWWGDDNEQFF. The CDR3 nucleotides read TGTGCCAGCAGCTTCCGGCCCACCCCAGCAGCACAGTGGTGGGGGGACGACAATGAGCAGTTCTTC. The chain carries TRBV7-3 and TRBJ2-1; possible D gene TRBD2, 6 bases. The CDR3 extends over 22 amino acids. V lost 3 bases, J lost 5 bases, and 35 bases lay in between. Looked up from germline, CDR1 is SGHTA and CDR2 is FQGTGA.